What follows are 21 T cell receptor beta chains derived from one specimen sequenced in a study of blood T cell repertoires in COVID-19 (dated by TCRdb to 2018 to 2020). The library was made by the immunoSEQ multiplex PCR assay. TCRdb stores this immuneACCESS table with in-frame sequences only. Part of the clones is absent; in the studies checked, under half of the shortfall reflects unresolved V genes, and no reason is known for the rest. Here the sample has over 100,000 clones; roughly 92% occur a single time. Roughly 2.1% of the sample rests with the top ten. Sample: peripheral blood. The receptors were gathered from a woman between 45 and 60 years old with COVID-19, enrolled during active disease.

This rearrangement joins TRBV5-4 to TRBJ2-2, with 9 bases matching TRBD1. The CDR3 is 15 residues long. V shed 2 bases, J shed 5 bases, and the junction held 4 bases outside the gene matches. CDR1 is SGHNT, CDR2 YYREEE, per germline (reference sequence). The DNA of the CDR3 is TGTGCCAGCAGCTTACCCGGGACAGGGACCGGGGAGCTGTTTTTT. Protein: CASSLPGTGTGELFF.

The gene calls are TRBV6-1 and TRBJ2-5; 11 positions match TRBD1. CDR3 size: 16 residues. Trimming took 4 bases from V and 4 from J; bases not matched to a gene: 8. Looked up from germline, CDR1 is MNHNS and CDR2 is SASEGT. The CDR3 is CASSGTGGTMGETQYF. CDR3 DNA sequence: TGTGCCAGCAGTGGGACAGGGGGCACGATGGGAGAGACCCAGTACTTC.

The chain carries TRBV6-1 and TRBJ1-1; 8 nucleotides match TRBD1. Germline V gene data show CDR1 as MNHNS and CDR2 as SASEGT. The CDR3 spans 14 residues. V trimming: 2 bases; J trimming: 11 bases; junction bases outside the gene matches: 10. The CDR3 region has the DNA TGTGCCAGCAGTGAAAATGTGAGACAGGGGAAGGCTTTCTTT. Amino acids: CASSENVRQGKAFF.

This sequence joins TRBV7-9 and TRBJ2-7; 7 nucleotides line up with TRBD1. In germline, CDR1 is SEHNR, CDR2 FQNEAQ (reference sequence). With 3 bases clipped from V and 1 base from J, the junction kept 12 bases outside the gene matches. The CDR3 runs to 17 residues. The DNA for the CDR3 is TGTGCCAGCAGCTTGGGTACAGGGGAGTGGTGGTCCTACGAGCAGTACTTC. Translating it yields CASSLGTGEWWSYEQYF.

This chain links TRBV5-6 with TRBJ1-2; the match to TRBD1 covers 7 bases. The length of the CDR3 is 15 residues. V gave up 0 bases and J gave up 5 bases; unmatched junction bases: 7. Germline assignment: CDR1 SGHDT and CDR2 YYEEEE. The CDR3: CASSLANRGRYGYTF. In DNA, the CDR3 is TGTGCCAGCAGCTTGGCCAATAGGGGGCGTTATGGCTACACCTTC.

The V and J genes are TRBV11-3 and TRBJ1-2; 7 bases map to TRBD1. The V segment lost 3 bases and the J segment 3 bases; nucleotides outside the gene matches: 4. This CDR3 comprises 14 residues. Germline values: CDR1 SGHNT, CDR2 YENEEA. DNA for the CDR3: TGTGCCAGCAGCTTCGACAGGGTGTACTATGGCTACACCTTC. It is translated as CASSFDRVYYGYTF.

The chain links TRBV2 to TRBJ1-2, with D unclear. Germline-derived CDR1 and CDR2 are SNHLY and FYNNEI. This CDR3 has 14 residues. The V end was cut by 7 bases, the J end by 0 bases, with 12 bases between. DNA of the CDR3: TGTGCCAGCAATTATGACACCTCTAACTATGGCTACACCTTC. Amino acid sequence: CASNYDTSNYGYTF.

The V call is TRBV7-8, the J call TRBJ2-3; 11 nucleotides match TRBD2. The V gene's germline CDR1 is SGHVS and CDR2 FQNEAQ. This CDR3 comprises 15 residues. Unmatched junction bases numbered 0, after V lost 1 base and J lost 3 bases. CDR3 coding DNA: TGTGCCAGCAGCTTAGGACTAGCGGGGACAGATACGCAGTATTTT. This codes for CASSLGLAGTDTQYF.

The V call is TRBV13, the J call TRBJ2-6, with D possibly matching TRBD2 (6 bases). The germline V gene encodes CDR1 PRHDT and CDR2 FYEKMQ (reference sequence). The germline V and J ends were trimmed by 4 bases and 2 bases, with 9 bases remaining between them. The CDR3 is made up of 15 amino acids. CDR3 amino acids: CASSWGLAGANVLTF. CDR3 DNA sequence: TGTGCCAGCAGCTGGGGACTCGCTGGGGCCAACGTCCTGACTTTC.

This clone occurred once. The V call is TRBV19, the J call TRBJ1-5; D is unclear. Germline loops: CDR1 LNHDA, CDR2 SQIVND (reference sequence). Trimming cost V 4 bases and J 0 bases, with 10 bases left between them. The CDR3 spans 15 residues. The CDR3 here is CASSTYSLSNQPQHF. CDR3 in DNA: TGTGCCAGTAGTACCTACAGCCTTAGCAATCAGCCCCAGCATTTT.

The chain is built from TRBV6-1 and TRBJ1-3; TRBD1 agrees at 8 bases. The germline CDR1 and CDR2 sequences are MNHNS and SASEGT. V shed 1 base, J shed 7 bases, and the junction held 3 bases outside the gene matches. The CDR3 loop spans 14 amino acids. In DNA, the CDR3 is TGTGCCAGCAGTGAAGGACAGGGGCCGAACACCATATATTTT. Translated, it gives CASSEGQGPNTIYF.

The chain joins TRBV3-1 (or the pseudogene TRBV3-2) to TRBJ1-4, with a tentative D call TRBD1 (5 bases). CDR1 is LGHDT and CDR2 is YNNKEL in the germline V gene (reference sequence). CDR3 size: 15 residues. V shed 4 bases and J shed 8 bases, with 17 bases lying between them. CDR3 DNA sequence: TGTGCCAGCAGCCCAGGGACTCTCACGGGGGAAAAACTGTTTTTT. It encodes CASSPGTLTGEKLFF.

This chain connects TRBV27 to TRBJ1-5; perhaps TRBD1 as D (6 bases). CDR3 length: 14 amino acids. V dropped 4 bases and J dropped 4 bases, with 11 bases sitting between them. The germline V gene encodes CDR1 MNHEY and CDR2 SMNVEV (reference sequence). The CDR3: CASSSQDRNQPQHF. The CDR3 nucleotides are TGTGCCAGCAGTTCCCAAGACAGGAATCAGCCCCAGCATTTT.

The chain employs TRBV6-5 and TRBJ1-1, with a weak D call TRBD1 (5 bases). CDR3 length: 13 amino acids. The V gene lost 7 bases and the J gene lost 1 base, with 10 bases spanning the gap. Germline loops: CDR1 MNHEY, CDR2 SVGAGI. CDR3 loop: CASTLGGNTEAFF. For the CDR3, the DNA is TGTGCCAGCACCTTGGGGGGGAACACTGAAGCTTTCTTT.

In regard to this clone: Within the sample, other DNA sequences also encode this same CDR3. The CDR3 reads CAWSVGGGQPQHF. DNA of the CDR3: TGTGCCTGGAGTGTAGGCGGCGGTCAGCCCCAGCATTTT. V gene TRBV30 combines with J gene TRBJ1-5, with unresolved D. Between the trimmed V and J ends, which lost 0 bases and 6 bases, there was a span of 9 bases. The germline gives CDR1 GTSNPN, CDR2 SVGIG (reference sequence). The CDR3 is made up of 13 amino acids.

The rearrangement uses TRBV6-6 and TRBJ1-1, with D maybe TRBD1 (6 bases). This CDR3 has 14 residues. The ends were cut back, 3 bases at V and 0 bases at J, with 8 bases in the middle. Germline V gives CDR1 MNHNY, CDR2 SVGAGI (reference sequence). CDR3 sequence (DNA): TGTGCCAGCAGTTATGGACAGTTGAACACTGAAGCTTTCTTT. As protein: CASSYGQLNTEAFF.

The chain couples TRBV3-1 (or the pseudogene TRBV3-2) to TRBJ1-3; D is ambiguous. This CDR3 is 16 amino acids long. The germline V and J ends were trimmed by 1 base and 0 bases, with 10 bases remaining between them. Per the germline V gene, CDR1 is LGHDT and CDR2 is YNNKEL (reference sequence). As DNA, the CDR3 is TGTGCCAGCAGCCAAGGTTTTCCGTCCTCTGGAAACACCATATATTTT. Protein product: CASSQGFPSSGNTIYF.

V gene TRBV9 combines with J gene TRBJ2-5; possibly TRBD2 for D (7 bases). V dropped 10 bases and J dropped 4 bases, with 26 bases sitting between them. The germline CDR1 and CDR2 sequences are SGDLS and YYNGEE. This CDR3 comprises 16 residues. The CDR3 here is CASSVGAGAVSETQYF. CDR3 bases: TGTGCCTCCAGCGTTGGGGCGGGGGCGGTTTCAGAGACCCAGTACTTC.

This clone was detected only once. This chain links TRBV5-1 with TRBJ2-6, with 10 bases lining up with TRBD1. The CDR3 spans 13 residues. In germline, CDR1 is SGHRS, CDR2 YFSETQ. After removal of 7 bases from V and 15 bases from J, the junction contained 10 bases not matched to a gene. In nucleotides, the CDR3 is TGCGCCAGCCGCTGGGACAGGGGAACCCCCCTGACTTTC. It is translated as CASRWDRGTPLTF.

This clone is a singleton in its sample. V gene TRBV2 combines with J gene TRBJ2-5, with 10 bases lining up with TRBD1. The V and J ends lost 6 bases and 4 bases, in that order; junction bases with no gene match: 8. This CDR3 is 15 amino acids long. CDR1 is SNHLY and CDR2 is FYNNEI in the germline V gene. The CDR3 region is CASRSDRGRLETQYF. The DNA for the CDR3 is TGTGCCAGCAGATCCGACAGGGGGCGCTTAGAGACCCAGTACTTC.

V is TRBV5-6 and J is TRBJ1-5; TRBD1 agrees at 9 bases. The CDR3 is made up of 16 amino acids. CDR1 is SGHDT and CDR2 is YYEEEE in the germline V gene. V trimming: 3 bases; J trimming: 4 bases; junction bases outside the gene matches: 8. The CDR3 here is CASSSRGTGNNQPQHF. CDR3 nucleotide sequence: TGTGCCAGCAGCTCTCGGGGGACAGGGAATAATCAGCCCCAGCATTTT.